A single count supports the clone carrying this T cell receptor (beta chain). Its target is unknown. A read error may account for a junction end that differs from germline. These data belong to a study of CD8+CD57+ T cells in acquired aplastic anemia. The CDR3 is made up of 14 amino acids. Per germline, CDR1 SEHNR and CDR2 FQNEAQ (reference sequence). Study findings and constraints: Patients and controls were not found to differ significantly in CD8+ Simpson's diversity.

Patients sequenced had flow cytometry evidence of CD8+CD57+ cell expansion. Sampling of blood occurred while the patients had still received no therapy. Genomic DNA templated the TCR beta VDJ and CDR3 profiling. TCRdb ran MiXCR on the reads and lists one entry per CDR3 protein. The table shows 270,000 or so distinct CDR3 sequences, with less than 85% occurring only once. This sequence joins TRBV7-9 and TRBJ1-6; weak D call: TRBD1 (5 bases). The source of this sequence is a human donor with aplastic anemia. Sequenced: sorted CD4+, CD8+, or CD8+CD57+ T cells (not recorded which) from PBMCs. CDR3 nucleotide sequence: TGTGCCTGCAGGACCGACAGATTACTTTCACCCCTCCACTTT. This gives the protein CACRTDRLLSPLHF.